The table lists the clone carrying this T cell receptor beta chain with a few counts. The data stem from a study of control samples from healthy donors and cancer patients. TCRdb's copy holds only in-frame clones and misses some; the assay was immunoSEQ multiplex PCR. This sample has roughly 450,000 clones; approximately 90% occur once, and the top ten carry more than 6%. V was trimmed by 1 base and J by 8 bases, leaving 18 bases between them. The germline CDR1 and CDR2 sequences are SGHRS and YFSETQ. CDR3 length: 15 residues. The sequence came from a middle-aged man with head and neck cancer. The chain joins TRBV5-1 to TRBJ1-2; D unclear. Sequencing was done on a sample of PBMCs. CDR3 bases: TGCGCCAGCAGCTTGACTGAGCCTCTATCGGGAGGCTACACCTTC. It specifies CASSLTEPLSGGYTF.